This T cell receptor beta chain was identified in a study of cytotoxic CD8 clonotypes in ibrutinib-treated CLL. Trimming cost V 5 bases and J 2 bases, with 9 bases left between them. Germline CDR1 MGHRA, CDR2 YSYEKL. This CDR3 spans 13 amino acids. Target depth was 1 in 200,000 to 1 in 1 million T cells, about 10x per clonotype. Only in-frame clones appear in the TCRdb table, and some are missing; sequencing was by immunoSEQ multiplex PCR. The table records about 140,000 clones, around 81% of them present only once. This TCR derives from a human donor with chronic lymphocytic leukemia. The rearrangement links TRBV4-1 to TRBJ2-5, with D possibly TRBD2 on 6 matching bases. Sequenced material: PBMCs, taken after 36 months of ibrutinib treatment. This CDR3 reads CASSGGMQETQYF. CDR3 in DNA: TGCGCCAGCAGCGGGGGGATGCAAGAGACCCAGTACTTC.